This section outlines one T cell receptor beta chain sequence together with its context. This record comes from a study of blood T cell repertoires in COVID-19. About the study: Sources were T cells, B-cell-depleted T cells, or PBMCs; the material itself was cDNA or gDNA.

Profiled with immunoSEQ multiplex PCR; TCRdb holds only in-frame clones, not every one. The profile shows some 320,000 clones, about nine tenths of them singletons. The V end lost 4 bases, the J end lost 4 bases, and 8 bases lay between the germline ends. CDR1 is MDHEN, CDR2 SYDVKM, per germline. This CDR3 is built from 13 residues. The chain carries TRBV28 and TRBJ1-5; D call uncertain. The clonotype comes from a man aged 55 to 70 who had recovered from COVID-19. Sample: PBMCs or T cells enriched from blood (not recorded which). The CDR3 nucleotides are TGTGCCAGCAGTTGGGCCCCGAATCAGCCCCAGCATTTT. This encodes CASSWAPNQPQHF.